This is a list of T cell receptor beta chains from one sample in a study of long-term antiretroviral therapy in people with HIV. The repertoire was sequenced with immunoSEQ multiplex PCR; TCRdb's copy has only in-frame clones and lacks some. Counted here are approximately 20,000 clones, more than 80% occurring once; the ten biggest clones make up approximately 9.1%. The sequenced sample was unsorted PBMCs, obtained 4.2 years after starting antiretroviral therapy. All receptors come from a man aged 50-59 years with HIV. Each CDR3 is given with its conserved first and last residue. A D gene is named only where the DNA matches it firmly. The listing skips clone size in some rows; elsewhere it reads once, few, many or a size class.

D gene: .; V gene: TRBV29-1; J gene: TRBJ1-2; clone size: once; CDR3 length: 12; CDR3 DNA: TGCAGCGTTGAAGAATCTATCGGTGGCTACACCTTC; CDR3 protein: CSVEESIGGYTF
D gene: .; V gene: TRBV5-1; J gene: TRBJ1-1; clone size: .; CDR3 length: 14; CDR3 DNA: TGCGCCAGCAGCTGGGGAGGGGAGTCCACTGAAGCTTTCTTT; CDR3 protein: CASSWGGESTEAFF
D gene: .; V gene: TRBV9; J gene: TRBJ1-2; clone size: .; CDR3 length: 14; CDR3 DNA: TGTGCCAGCAGCGTAGAGGGGGACGGCTATGGCTACACCTTC; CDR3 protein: CASSVEGDGYGYTF
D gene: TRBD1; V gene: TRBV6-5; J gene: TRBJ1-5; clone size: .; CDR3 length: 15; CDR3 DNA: TGTGCCAGCAGCCCGGACAGGGGGCAGTTTCAGCCCCAGCATTTT; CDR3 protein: CASSPDRGQFQPQHF
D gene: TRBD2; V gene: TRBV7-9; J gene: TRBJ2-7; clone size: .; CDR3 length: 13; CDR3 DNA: TGTGCCAGCAGCTCGGGACTAGGCTACGAGCAGTACTTC; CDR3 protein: CASSSGLGYEQYF
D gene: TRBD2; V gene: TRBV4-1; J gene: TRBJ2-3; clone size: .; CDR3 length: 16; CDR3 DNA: TGCGCCAGCAGCCAAGGCGGGGGAGTAAACACAGATACGCAGTATTTT; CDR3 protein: CASSQGGGVNTDTQYF
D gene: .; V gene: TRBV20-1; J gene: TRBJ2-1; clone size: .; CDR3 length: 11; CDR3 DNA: TGCAGTGCTGGGACTGTACCAGAGCAGTTCTTC; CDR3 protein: CSAGTVPEQFF
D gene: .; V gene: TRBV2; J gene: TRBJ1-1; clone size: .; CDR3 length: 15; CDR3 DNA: TGTGCCAGCAGTGAAGCATGGGTGGCGAACACTGAAGCTTTCTTT; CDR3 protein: CASSEAWVANTEAFF
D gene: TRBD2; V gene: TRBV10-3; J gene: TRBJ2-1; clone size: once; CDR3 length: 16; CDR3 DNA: TGTGCCGCAGACCCCGGAGGCGGGGGGGTAAACAATGAGCAGTTCTTC; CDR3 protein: CAADPGGGGVNNEQFF
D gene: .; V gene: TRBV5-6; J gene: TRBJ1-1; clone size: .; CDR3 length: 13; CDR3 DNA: TGTGCCAGCAGCTTGGATAAGAACACTGAAGCTTTCTTT; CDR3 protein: CASSLDKNTEAFF
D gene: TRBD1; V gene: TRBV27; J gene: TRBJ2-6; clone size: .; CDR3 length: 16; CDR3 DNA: TGTGCCAGCAGTCCGCGACAGGGCTCTGGGGCCAACGTCCTGACTTTC; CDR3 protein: CASSPRQGSGANVLTF
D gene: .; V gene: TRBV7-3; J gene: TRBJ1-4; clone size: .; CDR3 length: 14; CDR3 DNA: TGTGCCAGCAGCGAAACAGGGATGGGTGAAAAACTGTTTTTT; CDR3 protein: CASSETGMGEKLFF
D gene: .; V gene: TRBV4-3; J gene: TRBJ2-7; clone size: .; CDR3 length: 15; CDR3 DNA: TGCGCCAGCAGCCAAGATCGGAGTAGCTCCTACGAGCAGTACTTC; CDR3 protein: CASSQDRSSSYEQYF
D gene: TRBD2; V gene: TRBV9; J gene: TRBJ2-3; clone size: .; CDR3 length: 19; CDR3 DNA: TGTGCCAGCAGCGTCCAACGAGTATTTAGCGGGGGGGGCACAGATACGCAGTATTTT; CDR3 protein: CASSVQRVFSGGGTDTQYF
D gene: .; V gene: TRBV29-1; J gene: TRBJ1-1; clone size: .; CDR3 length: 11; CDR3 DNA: TGCAGCGTTCGAGGTGGGACTGAAGCTTTCTTT; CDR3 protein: CSVRGGTEAFF
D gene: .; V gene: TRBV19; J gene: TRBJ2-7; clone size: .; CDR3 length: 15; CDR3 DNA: TGTGCCAGTAGTATCAGATCAGGTTCCTCCTACGAGCAGTACTTC; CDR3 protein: CASSIRSGSSYEQYF
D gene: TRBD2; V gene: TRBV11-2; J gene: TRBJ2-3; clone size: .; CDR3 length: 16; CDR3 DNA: TGTGCCAGCAGCTTCGACCCCGGGAGGGGCACAGATACGCAGTATTTT; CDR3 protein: CASSFDPGRGTDTQYF
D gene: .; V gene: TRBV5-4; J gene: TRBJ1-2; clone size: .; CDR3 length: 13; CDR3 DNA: TGTGCCAGCAGCCGGGGGTTTAACTATGGCTACACCTTC; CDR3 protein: CASSRGFNYGYTF
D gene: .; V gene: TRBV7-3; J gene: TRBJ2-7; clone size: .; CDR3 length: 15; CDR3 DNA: TGTGCCAGCAGCCCCTATGGTGGGGAGGAAGTCGAGCAGTACTTC; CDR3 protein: CASSPYGGEEVEQYF
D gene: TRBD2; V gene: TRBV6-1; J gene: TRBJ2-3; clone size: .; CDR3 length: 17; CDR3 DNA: TGTGCCAGCAGTGAAGTTATAGTGCGGGGGGACACAGATACGCAGTATTTT; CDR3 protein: CASSEVIVRGDTDTQYF
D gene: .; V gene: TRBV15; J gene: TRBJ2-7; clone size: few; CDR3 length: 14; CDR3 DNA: TGTGCCACCAGCAGAGATCAGGGGCACTACGAGCAGTACTTC; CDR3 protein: CATSRDQGHYEQYF
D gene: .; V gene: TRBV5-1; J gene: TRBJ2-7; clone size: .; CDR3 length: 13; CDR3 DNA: TGCGCCAGCAGCTTGGACACTACGTTAGAGCAGTACTTC; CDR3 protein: CASSLDTTLEQYF
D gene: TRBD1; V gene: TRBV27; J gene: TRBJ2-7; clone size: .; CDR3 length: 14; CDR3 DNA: TGTGCCAGCAGACTCCGGGACAGGGACTACGAGCAGTACTTC; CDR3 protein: CASRLRDRDYEQYF
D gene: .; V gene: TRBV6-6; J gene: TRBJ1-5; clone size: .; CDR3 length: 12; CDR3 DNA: TGTGCCAGCAGTAAGTCGGATCAGCCCCAGCATTTT; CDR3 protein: CASSKSDQPQHF
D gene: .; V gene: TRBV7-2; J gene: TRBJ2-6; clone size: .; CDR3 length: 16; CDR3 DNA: TGTGCCAGCAGCCCCAGACTACGCTCTGGGGCCAACGTCCTGACTTTC; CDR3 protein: CASSPRLRSGANVLTF
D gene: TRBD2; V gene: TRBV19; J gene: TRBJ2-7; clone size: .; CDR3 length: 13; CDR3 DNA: TGTGCCAGCACCCAAGCGGGGGCAGTCGAGCAGTACTTC; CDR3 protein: CASTQAGAVEQYF
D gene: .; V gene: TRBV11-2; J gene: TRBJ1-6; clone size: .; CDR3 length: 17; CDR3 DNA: TGTGCCAGCAGTCGGGACCCAAGAAGCTCCTATAATTCACCCCTCCACTTT; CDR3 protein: CASSRDPRSSYNSPLHF
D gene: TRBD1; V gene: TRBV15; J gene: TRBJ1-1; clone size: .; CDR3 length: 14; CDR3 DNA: TGTGCCACCAGCAGAGGGCGGACAGGCACTGAAGCTTTCTTT; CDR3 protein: CATSRGRTGTEAFF
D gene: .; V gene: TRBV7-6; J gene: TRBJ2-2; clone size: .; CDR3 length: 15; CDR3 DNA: TGTGCCAGCAGCCCCGCCCGCACGAACACCGGGGAGCTGTTTTTT; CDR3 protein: CASSPARTNTGELFF
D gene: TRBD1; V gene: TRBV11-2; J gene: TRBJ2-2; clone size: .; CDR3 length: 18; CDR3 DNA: TGTGCCAGCAGCTTCACACGGACAGGACAGCCGAACACCGGGGAGCTGTTTTTT; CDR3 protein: CASSFTRTGQPNTGELFF
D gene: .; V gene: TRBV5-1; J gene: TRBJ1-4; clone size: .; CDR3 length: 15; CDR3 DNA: TGCGCCAGCAGGGCCGACGGTGCAACTAATGAAAAACTGTTTTTT; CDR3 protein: CASRADGATNEKLFF
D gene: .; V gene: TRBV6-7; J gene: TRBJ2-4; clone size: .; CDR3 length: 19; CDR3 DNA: TGTGCCAGCACAAAGGCAACCGGGACTCCGACCCACGTCCAAAACATTCAGTACTTC; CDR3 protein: CASTKATGTPTHVQNIQYF
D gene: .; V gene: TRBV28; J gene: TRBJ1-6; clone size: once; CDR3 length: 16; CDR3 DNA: TGTGCCAGCAGTGGAGGGGTCGTTATTCTGAATTCACCCCTCCACTTT; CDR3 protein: CASSGGVVILNSPLHF
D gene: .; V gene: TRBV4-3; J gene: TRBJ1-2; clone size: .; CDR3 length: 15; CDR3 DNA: TGCGCCAGCAGCCAAGATCCAGGACAGAACTATGGCTACACCTTC; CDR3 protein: CASSQDPGQNYGYTF
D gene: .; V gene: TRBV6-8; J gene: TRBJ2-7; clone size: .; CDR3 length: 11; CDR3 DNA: TGTGCCAGGACAGAGTCCTACGAGCAGTACTTC; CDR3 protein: CARTESYEQYF
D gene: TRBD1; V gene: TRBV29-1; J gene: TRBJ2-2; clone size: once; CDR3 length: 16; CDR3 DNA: TGCAGCGTTGAGGGCCGGGACAGGGGGAACACCGGGGAGCTGTTTTTT; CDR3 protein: CSVEGRDRGNTGELFF
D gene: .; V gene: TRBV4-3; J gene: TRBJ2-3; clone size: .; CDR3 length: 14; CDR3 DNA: TGCGCCAGCAATGAGTGGGGGAGCACAGATACGCAGTATTTT; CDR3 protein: CASNEWGSTDTQYF
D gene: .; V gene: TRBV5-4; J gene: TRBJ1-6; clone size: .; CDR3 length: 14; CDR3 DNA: TGTGCCAGCAGCTTATCAGGGGTCCATTCACCCCTCCACTTT; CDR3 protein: CASSLSGVHSPLHF
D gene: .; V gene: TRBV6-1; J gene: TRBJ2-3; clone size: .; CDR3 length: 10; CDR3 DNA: TGTGCCAGCAGTCGAGATACGCAGTATTTT; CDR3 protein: CASSRDTQYF
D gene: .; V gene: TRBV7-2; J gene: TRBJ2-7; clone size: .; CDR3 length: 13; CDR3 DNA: TGTGCCAGCAGCCCGGACGGATACTACGAGCAGTACTTC; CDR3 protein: CASSPDGYYEQYF
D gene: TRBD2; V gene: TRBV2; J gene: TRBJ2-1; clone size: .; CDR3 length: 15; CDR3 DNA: TGTGCCAGCAGTGCTAGGGTAGCGGGGGGCCGGGAGCAGTTCTTC; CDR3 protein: CASSARVAGGREQFF
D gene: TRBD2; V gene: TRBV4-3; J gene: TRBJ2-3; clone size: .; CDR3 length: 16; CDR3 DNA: TGCGCCAGCAGCCTCGGGACTAGCGGGGCCACAGATACGCAGTATTTT; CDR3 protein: CASSLGTSGATDTQYF
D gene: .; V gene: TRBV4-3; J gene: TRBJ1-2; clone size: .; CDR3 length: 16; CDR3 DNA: TGCGCCAGCAGCCAAGATGTCGACAGGTTTAACTATGGCTACACCTTC; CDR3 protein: CASSQDVDRFNYGYTF
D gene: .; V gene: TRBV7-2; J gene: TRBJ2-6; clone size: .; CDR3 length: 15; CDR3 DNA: TGTGCCAGCAGCCCACGGGGCTCTGGGGCCAACGTCCTGACTTTC; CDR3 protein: CASSPRGSGANVLTF
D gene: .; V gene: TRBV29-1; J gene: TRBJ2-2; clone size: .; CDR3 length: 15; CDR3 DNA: TGCAGCGTTGAAGATTTGGACACCGCCAGGGGGGAGCTGTTTTTT; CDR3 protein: CSVEDLDTARGELFF
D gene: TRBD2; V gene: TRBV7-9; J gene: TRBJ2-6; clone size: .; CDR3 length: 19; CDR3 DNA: TGTGCCAGCAGCTTACCAAGACCCGGGACTACTTCTGGGGCCAACGTCCTGACTTTC; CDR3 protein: CASSLPRPGTTSGANVLTF
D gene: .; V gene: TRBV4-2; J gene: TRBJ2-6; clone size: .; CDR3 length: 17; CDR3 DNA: TGTGCCAGCAGCCAAGATGGTCCGTACTCTGGGGCCAACGTCCTGACTTTC; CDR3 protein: CASSQDGPYSGANVLTF
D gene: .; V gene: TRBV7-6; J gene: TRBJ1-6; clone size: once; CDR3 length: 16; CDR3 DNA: TGTGCCAGCAGCCCCCTGAGTTGGGGGGCAAATTCACCCCTCCACTTT; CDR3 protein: CASSPLSWGANSPLHF
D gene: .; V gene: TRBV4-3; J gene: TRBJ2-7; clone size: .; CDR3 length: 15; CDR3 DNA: TGCGCCAGCAGCCAAGAGAAGCGACCCGAGTACGAGCAGTACTTC; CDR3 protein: CASSQEKRPEYEQYF
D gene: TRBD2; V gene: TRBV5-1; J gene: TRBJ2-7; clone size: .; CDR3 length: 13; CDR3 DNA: TGCGCCAGCAGCGTGGGGACTATTTACGAGCAGTACTTC; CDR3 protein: CASSVGTIYEQYF
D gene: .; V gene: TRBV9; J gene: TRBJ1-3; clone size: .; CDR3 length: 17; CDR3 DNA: TGTGCCAGCAGCACATCCGATTACAGGGTTGATGGAAACACCATATATTTT; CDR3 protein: CASSTSDYRVDGNTIYF
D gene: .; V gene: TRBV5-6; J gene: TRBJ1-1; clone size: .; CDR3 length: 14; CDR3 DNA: TGTGCCAGCAGCCCCTTAGGGGGTAACACTGAAGCTTTCTTT; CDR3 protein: CASSPLGGNTEAFF
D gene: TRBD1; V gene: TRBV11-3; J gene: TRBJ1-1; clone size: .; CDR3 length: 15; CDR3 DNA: TGTGCCAGCAGCCTCGGGACAGGGCGGAACACTGAAGCTTTCTTT; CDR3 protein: CASSLGTGRNTEAFF
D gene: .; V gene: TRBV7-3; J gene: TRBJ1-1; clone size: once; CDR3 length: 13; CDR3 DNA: TGTGCCAGCAGCTTAGATAGGGCCACTGAAGCTTTCTTT; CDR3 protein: CASSLDRATEAFF
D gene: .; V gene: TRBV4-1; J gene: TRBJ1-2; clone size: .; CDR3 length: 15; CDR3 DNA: TGCGCCAGCAGCCAAGTTATTCGGAGTATAGATGGCTACACCTTC; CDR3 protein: CASSQVIRSIDGYTF